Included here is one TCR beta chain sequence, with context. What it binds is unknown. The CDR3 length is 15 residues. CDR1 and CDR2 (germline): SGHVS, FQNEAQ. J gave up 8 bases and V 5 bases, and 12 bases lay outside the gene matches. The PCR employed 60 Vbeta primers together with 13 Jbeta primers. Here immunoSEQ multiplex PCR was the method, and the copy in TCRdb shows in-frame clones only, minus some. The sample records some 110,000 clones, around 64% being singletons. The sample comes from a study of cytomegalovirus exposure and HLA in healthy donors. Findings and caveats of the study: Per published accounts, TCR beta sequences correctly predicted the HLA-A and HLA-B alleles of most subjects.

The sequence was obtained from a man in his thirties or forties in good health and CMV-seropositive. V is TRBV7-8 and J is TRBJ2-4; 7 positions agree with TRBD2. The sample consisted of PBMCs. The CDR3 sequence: CASSAWGRGGDIQYF. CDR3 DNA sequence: TGTGCCAGCAGCGCATGGGGGAGGGGAGGAGACATTCAGTACTTC.